The next 12 T cell receptor beta chains were all read from a single sample in a study of PD-1 blockade in classical Hodgkin lymphoma. Profiled with immunoSEQ multiplex PCR; TCRdb holds only in-frame clones, not every one. The table has some 86,000 clones, just over 90% seen once; the top ten hold approximately 2.9%. Time point given: cycle 4 day 1 (C4D1), after about 6 weeks of nivolumab. Relapse after autologous stem cell transplantation occurred in every patient, and brentuximab vedotin exposure varied. Source: peripheral blood mononuclear cells (PBMCs), taken before the fourth cycle of nivolumab. These TCRs come from a human donor with classical Hodgkin lymphoma.

This chain joins TRBV4-3 and TRBJ2-5, with D possibly matching TRBD1 (5 bases). The DNA end is a closer match to TRBJ2-7, so the J assignment may be wrong. Per the germline V gene, CDR1 is LGHNA and CDR2 is YSLEER. This CDR3 region has 15 residues. CDR3 DNA sequence: TGCGCCAGCAGCCAAGATTTAGGGGTGGGTTACGAGCAGTACTTC. Protein product: CASSQDLGVGYEQYF.

The V gene is TRBV19, the J gene TRBJ1-4; 9 positions agree with TRBD1. The CDR3 is 17 residues long. Germline assignment: CDR1 LNHDA and CDR2 SQIVND (reference sequence). V dropped 5 bases and J dropped 3; count of bases not matched to a gene: 10. CDR3 bases: TGTGCCAGTAGTTTGGGACAGGGAGGTATACCTAATGAAAAACTGTTTTTT. As protein: CASSLGQGGIPNEKLFF.

This rearrangement joins TRBV5-6 to TRBJ1-2; 9 nucleotides align to TRBD1. This CDR3 contains 14 residues. Germline values: CDR1 SGHDT, CDR2 YYEEEE. V lost 0 bases and J lost 8; bases outside the gene matches: 5. This chain's CDR3 is CASSLGDRAWGYTF. DNA of the CDR3: TGTGCCAGCAGCTTGGGGGACAGGGCTTGGGGCTACACCTTC.

The chain recombines TRBV7-7 with TRBJ2-2; D is undetermined. Trimming cost V 1 base and J 1 base, with 4 bases left between them. From germline, CDR1 is SSHAT and CDR2 FNYEAQ (reference sequence). The length of the CDR3 is 14 residues. The CDR3 reads CASSLGQNTGELFF. For the CDR3, the DNA is TGTGCCAGCAGCTTAGGGCAGAACACCGGGGAGCTGTTTTTT.

V gene TRBV5-1 combines with J gene TRBJ2-1; TRBD2 agrees at 8 bases. The CDR3 covers 15 residues. Germline trimming cut 2 bases from V and 7 bases from J; bases unmatched to any gene: 8. Germline CDR1 is SGHRS and CDR2 is YFSETQ. The CDR3 sequence is CASSLGGGLPNEQFF. CDR3 sequence (DNA): TGCGCCAGCAGCTTAGGCGGGGGGCTGCCTAATGAGCAGTTCTTC.

The chain has TRBV12-2 and TRBJ1-5. TRBV12-2 is described as a pseudogene. The CDR3 runs to 17 residues. The CDR3 sequence is CASRLATGDGSNQPQHF. The CDR3 DNA follows: TGTGCAAGTCGCTTAGCGACGGGGGACGGTAGCAATCAGCCCCAGCATTTT.

This clone has a single count. The chain recombines TRBV9 with TRBJ1-5; D not resolved. The V gene's germline CDR1 is SGDLS and CDR2 YYNGEE. CDR3 size: 13 residues. V was cut by 0 bases and J by 6 bases, with 7 bases left in between. For the CDR3, the DNA is TGTGCCAGCAGCGTAGTATCTGGTCAGCCCCAGCATTTT. It is translated as CASSVVSGQPQHF.

The V call is TRBV6-5, the J call TRBJ2-2; no clear D. The length of the CDR3 is 14 residues. V was shortened by 5 bases and J by 2 bases, with 9 bases between the two germline ends. In germline, CDR1 is MNHEY, CDR2 SVGAGI. In DNA, the CDR3 is TGTGCCAGCAGTGAAGACCGAAACACCGGGGAGCTGTTTTTT. It yields the protein CASSEDRNTGELFF.

This clone was picked up one time. The genes are TRBV25-1 and TRBJ2-5; D may be TRBD1 (5 bases). V gave up 6 bases and J gave up 5 bases, with 28 bases separating them. The CDR3 consists of 18 residues. Germline-derived CDR1 and CDR2 are MGHDK and SYGVNS. In DNA form, the CDR3 reads TGTGCCAGCAGATCAACTCCCGGGTGGGCAGGGCCGGGTGAGACCCAGTACTTC. Amino acids: CASRSTPGWAGPGETQYF.

For the CDR3, the DNA is TGTGCCAGCAGTTACACCGGACGAGATTCACCCCTCCACTTT. Translation gives CASSYTGRDSPLHF. This rearrangement joins TRBV6-6 to TRBJ1-6, with D hard to call. Germline V gene lookup returns CDR1 MNHNY and CDR2 SVGAGI (reference sequence). Trimming took off 2 bases at V and 8 bases at J, with 10 bases between the two ends. The CDR3 consists of 14 residues.

The chain uses TRBV6-6 and TRBJ2-3; D uncertain. Trimming took off 2 bases at V and 6 bases at J, with 3 bases between the two ends. CDR1 is MNHNY, CDR2 SVGAGI, per germline (reference sequence). CDR3 length: 11 residues. CDR3 sequence: CASSYRDTQYF. CDR3 DNA sequence: TGTGCCAGCAGTTACCGGGATACGCAGTATTTT.

The CDR3 sequence: CAWSPGGDIQYF. CDR3 DNA: TGTGCCTGGAGCCCGGGTGGGGACATTCAGTACTTC. The chain carries TRBV30 and TRBJ2-4; D gene ambiguous. Germline V gene sequence: CDR1 GTSNPN, CDR2 SVGIG (reference sequence). The CDR3 spans 12 residues. Trimming cost V 3 bases and J 8 bases, with 11 bases left between them.